This T cell receptor beta chain was identified in a study of cytomegalovirus exposure and HLA in healthy donors. Study findings and constraints: There were some V segments, including TRBV6-2 and TRBV6-3, excluded as indistinguishable.

The PCR contained 60 Vbeta and 13 Jbeta primers. The method was immunoSEQ multiplex PCR; TCRdb's version includes in-frame clones alone and lacks a portion of them. The specimen's table records approximately 210,000 clones. V lost 5 bases, J lost 0 bases, and 18 bases lay in between. The CDR3 has 16 residues. Germline CDR1 is SGHDT and CDR2 is YYEEEE. A remark on this clone: Its antigen is not identified.

Sequenced material: PBMCs. This TCR came from a woman aged 25 to 39 in good health and CMV-seropositive. V and J are TRBV5-6 and TRBJ2-7; D is unclear. The CDR3 sequence is CASSSLQRKSSYEQYF. CDR3 nucleotides: TGTGCCAGCAGTTCCCTCCAGCGAAAAAGCTCCTACGAGCAGTACTTC.